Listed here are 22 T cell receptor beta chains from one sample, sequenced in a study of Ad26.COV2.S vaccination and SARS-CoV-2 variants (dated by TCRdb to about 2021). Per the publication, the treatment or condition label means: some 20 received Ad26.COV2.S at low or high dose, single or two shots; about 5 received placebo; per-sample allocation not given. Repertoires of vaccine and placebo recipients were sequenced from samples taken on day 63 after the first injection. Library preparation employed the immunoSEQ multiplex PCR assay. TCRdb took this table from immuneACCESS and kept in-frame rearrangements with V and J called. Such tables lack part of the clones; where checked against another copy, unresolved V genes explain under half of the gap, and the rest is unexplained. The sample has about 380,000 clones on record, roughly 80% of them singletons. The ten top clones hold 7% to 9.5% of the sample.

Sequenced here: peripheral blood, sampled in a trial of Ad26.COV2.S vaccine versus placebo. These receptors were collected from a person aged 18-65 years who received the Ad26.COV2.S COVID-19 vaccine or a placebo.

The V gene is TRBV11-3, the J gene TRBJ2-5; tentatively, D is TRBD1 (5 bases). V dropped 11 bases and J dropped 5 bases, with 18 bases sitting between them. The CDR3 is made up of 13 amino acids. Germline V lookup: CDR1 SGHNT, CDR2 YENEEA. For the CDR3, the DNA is TGTGCCTCTGCGCCAGGGTTTGGGGAGACCCAGTACTTC. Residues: CASAPGFGETQYF.

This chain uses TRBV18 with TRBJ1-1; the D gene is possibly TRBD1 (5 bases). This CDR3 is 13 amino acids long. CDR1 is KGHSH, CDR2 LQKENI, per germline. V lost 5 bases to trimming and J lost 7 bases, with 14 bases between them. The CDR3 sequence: CASSSSRGFEAFF. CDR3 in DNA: TGTGCCAGCTCATCTTCACGGGGGTTTGAAGCTTTCTTT.

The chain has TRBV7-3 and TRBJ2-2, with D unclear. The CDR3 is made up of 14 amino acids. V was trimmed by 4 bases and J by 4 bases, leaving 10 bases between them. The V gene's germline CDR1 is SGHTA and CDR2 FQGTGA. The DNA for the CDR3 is TGTGCCAGCAGCTCCGGGTCCACCACCGGGGAGCTGTTTTTT. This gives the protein CASSSGSTTGELFF.

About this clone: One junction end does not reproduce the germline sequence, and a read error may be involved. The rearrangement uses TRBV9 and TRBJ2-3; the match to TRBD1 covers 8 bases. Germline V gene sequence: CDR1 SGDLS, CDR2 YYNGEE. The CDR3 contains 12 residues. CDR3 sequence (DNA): TGTGCCAGCAGCACCCCGGGACAGGCCTTTTCTTTT. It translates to CASSTPGQAFSF.

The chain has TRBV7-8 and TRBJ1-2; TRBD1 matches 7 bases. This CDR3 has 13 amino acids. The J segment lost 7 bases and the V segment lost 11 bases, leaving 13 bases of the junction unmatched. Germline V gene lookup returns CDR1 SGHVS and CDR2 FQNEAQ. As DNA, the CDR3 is TGTGCCGGGTCGACAGGGCCCTCAATTGGCTACACCTTC. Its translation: CAGSTGPSIGYTF.

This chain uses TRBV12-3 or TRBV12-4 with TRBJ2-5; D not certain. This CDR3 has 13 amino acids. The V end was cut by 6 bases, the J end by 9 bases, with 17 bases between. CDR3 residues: CASSPQAGRAQYF. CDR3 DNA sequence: TGTGCCAGCAGCCCTCAGGCAGGCCGGGCCCAGTACTTC.

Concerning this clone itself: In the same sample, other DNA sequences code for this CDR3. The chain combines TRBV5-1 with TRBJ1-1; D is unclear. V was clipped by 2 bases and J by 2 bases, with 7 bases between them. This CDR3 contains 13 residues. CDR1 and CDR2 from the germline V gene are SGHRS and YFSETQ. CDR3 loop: CASSFRGNTEAFF. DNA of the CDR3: TGCGCCAGCAGCTTTCGGGGAAACACTGAAGCTTTCTTT. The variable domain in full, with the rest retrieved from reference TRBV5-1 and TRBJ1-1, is KAGVTQTPRYLIKTRGQQVTLSCSPISGHRSVSWYQQTPGQGLQFLFEYFSETQRNKGNFPGRFSGRQFSNSRSEMNVSTLELGDSALYLCASSFRGNTEAFFGQGTRLTVV.

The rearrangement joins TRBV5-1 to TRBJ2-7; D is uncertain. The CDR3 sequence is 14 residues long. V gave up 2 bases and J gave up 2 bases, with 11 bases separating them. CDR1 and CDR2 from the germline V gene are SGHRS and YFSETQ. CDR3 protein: CASSLVSGAYEQYF. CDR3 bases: TGCGCCAGCAGCTTAGTTAGTGGAGCCTACGAGCAGTACTTC.

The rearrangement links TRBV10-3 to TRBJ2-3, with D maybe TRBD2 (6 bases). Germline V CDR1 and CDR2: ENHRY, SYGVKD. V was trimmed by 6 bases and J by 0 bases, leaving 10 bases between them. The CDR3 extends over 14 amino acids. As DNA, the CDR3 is TGTGCCATCAGCTCGGGGGATAGCACAGATACGCAGTATTTT. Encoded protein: CAISSGDSTDTQYF.

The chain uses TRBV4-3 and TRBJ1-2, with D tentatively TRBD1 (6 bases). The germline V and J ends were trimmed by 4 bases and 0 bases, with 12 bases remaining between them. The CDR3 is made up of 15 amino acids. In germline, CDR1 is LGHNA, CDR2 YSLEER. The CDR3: CASSRDRPANYGYTF. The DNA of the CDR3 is TGCGCCAGCAGCCGAGACAGGCCAGCTAACTATGGCTACACCTTC.

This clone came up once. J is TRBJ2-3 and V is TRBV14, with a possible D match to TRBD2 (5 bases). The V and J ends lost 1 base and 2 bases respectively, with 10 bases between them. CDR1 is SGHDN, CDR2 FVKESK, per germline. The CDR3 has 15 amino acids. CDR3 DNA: TGTGCCAGCAGCCAAGGCGGAGGCAACACAGATACGCAGTATTTT. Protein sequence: CASSQGGGNTDTQYF.

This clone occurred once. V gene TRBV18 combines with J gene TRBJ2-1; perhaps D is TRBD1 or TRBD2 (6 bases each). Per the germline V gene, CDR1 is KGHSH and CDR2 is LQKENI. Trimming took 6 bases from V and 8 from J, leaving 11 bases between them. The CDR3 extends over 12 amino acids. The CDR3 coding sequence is TGTGCCAGCTCCCTTAGGGGGGATGAGCAGTTCTTC. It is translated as CASSLRGDEQFF.

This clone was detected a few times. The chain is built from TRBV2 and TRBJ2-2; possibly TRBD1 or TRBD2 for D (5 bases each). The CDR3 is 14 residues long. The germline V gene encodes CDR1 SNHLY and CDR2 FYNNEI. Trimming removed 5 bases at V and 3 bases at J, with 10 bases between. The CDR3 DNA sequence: TGTGCCAGCAGTTCGGGACCTTACACCGGGGAGCTGTTTTTT. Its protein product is CASSSGPYTGELFF. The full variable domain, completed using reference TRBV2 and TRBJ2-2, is EPEVTQTPSHQVTQMGQEVILRCVPISNHLYFYWYRQILGQKVEFLVSFYNNEISEKSEIFDDQFSVERPDGSNFTLKIRSTKLEDSAMYFCASSSGPYTGELFFGEGSRLTVL.

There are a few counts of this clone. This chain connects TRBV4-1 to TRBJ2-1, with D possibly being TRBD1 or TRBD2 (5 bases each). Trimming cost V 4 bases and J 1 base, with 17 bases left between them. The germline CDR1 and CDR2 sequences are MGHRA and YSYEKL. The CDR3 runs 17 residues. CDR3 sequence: CASSLRDPKFSYNEQFF. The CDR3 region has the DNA TGCGCCAGCAGCCTGAGGGACCCAAAGTTTTCCTACAATGAGCAGTTCTTC.

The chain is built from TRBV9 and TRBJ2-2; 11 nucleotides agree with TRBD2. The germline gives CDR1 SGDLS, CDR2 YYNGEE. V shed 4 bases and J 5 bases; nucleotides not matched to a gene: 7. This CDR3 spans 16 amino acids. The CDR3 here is CASSPTSGSLTGELFF. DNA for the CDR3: TGTGCCAGCAGCCCCACTAGCGGGAGTTTGACCGGGGAGCTGTTTTTT.

The CDR3 reads CASSLHADGYEQYF. CDR3 DNA sequence: TGTGCCAGCAGTTTACATGCCGACGGCTACGAGCAGTACTTC. This chain uses TRBV27 with TRBJ2-7; D is ambiguous. There are 14 residues in the CDR3. V was trimmed by 2 bases and J by 3 bases, leaving 11 bases between them. Germline lookup yields CDR1 MNHEY and CDR2 SMNVEV (reference sequence).

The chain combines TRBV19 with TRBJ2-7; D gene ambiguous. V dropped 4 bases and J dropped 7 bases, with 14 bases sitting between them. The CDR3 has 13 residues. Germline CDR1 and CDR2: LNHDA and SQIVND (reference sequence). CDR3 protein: CASSRDRGWEQYF. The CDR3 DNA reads TGTGCCAGTAGTAGAGACCGTGGATGGGAGCAGTACTTC.

CDR3 region: CSVATGLGYTF. In nucleotides, the CDR3 is TGCAGCGTAGCGACAGGGTTGGGCTACACCTTC. The chain combines TRBV29-1 with TRBJ1-2; TRBD1 agrees at 7 bases. This CDR3 spans 11 amino acids. V gave up 6 bases and J gave up 8 bases; unmatched junction bases: 6. CDR1 is SQVTM and CDR2 is ANQGSEA in the germline V gene.

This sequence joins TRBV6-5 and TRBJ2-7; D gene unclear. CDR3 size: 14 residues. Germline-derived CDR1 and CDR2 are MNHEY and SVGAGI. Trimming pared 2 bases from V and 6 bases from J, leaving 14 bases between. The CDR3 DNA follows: TGTGCCAGCAGTTACAATAGGAACCCAGGCGAGCAGTACTTC. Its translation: CASSYNRNPGEQYF.

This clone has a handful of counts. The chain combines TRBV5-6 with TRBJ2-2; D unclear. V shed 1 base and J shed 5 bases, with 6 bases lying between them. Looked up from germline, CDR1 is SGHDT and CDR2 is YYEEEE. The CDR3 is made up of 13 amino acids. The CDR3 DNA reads TGTGCCAGCAGCTTGTATCCGACCGGGGAGCTGTTTTTT. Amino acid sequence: CASSLYPTGELFF.

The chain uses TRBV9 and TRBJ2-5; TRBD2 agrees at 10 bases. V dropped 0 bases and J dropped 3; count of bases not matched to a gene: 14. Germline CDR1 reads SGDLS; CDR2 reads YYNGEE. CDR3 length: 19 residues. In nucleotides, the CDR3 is TGTGCCAGCAGCGTAGCTGGCCCTAGCGGGAGTAGGGTGGAAGAGACCCAGTACTTC. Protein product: CASSVAGPSGSRVEETQYF.

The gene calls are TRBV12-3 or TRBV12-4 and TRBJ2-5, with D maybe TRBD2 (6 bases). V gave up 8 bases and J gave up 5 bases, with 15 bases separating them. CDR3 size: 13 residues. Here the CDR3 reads CASSRRAEETQYF. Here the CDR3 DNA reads TGTGCCAGCTCCCGGAGGGCCGAGGAGACCCAGTACTTC.